This T cell receptor beta chain was captured in a study of T cell repertoires in cytomegalovirus infection. About the study: Carrying CMV and the relevant HLA type showed in public TCR beta signatures. General observations from the study: Frequencies of public TCR beta families were cumulated, and this identified carriers of CMV plus the relevant HLA. HLA-C-restricted CMV-specific TCR beta clonotypes were dominant in the ex vivo response.

This clonotype was seen at least ten times. Its antigen remains unidentified. Each CDR3 protein gets one entry after TCRdb re-called the reads with MiXCR. Of almost 550,000 distinct CDR3 sequences listed, 16% were seen once; the top ten hold roughly a quarter. This CDR3 is built from 15 residues. Germline V CDR1 and CDR2: SEHNR, FQNEAQ (reference sequence). Unmatched junction bases numbered 11, after V lost 4 bases and J lost 10 bases. Sequenced input: CD8+ T cells from PBMCs. V gene TRBV7-9 combines with J gene TRBJ2-5; 11 positions match TRBD2. The sequence was collected from a human donor in good health (CMV status not recorded). Some clones in this sample may be carry-over from other donors' samples. The CDR3 DNA follows: TGTGCCAGCAGCTGGACTAGCGGGCCCCCAGAGGGCCAGTACTTC. As protein: CASSWTSGPPEGQYF.